Listed below are T cell receptor beta chains from one sample, sequenced in a study of blood T cell repertoires in COVID-19. Assay used: immunoSEQ multiplex PCR; TCRdb lists only in-frame clones, some missing. In the table there are around 170,000 clones, around 85% of which are singletons. The sequenced material came from peripheral blood. These TCRs come from a woman aged 65 to 85 with acute or convalescent COVID-19. CDR3s include the opening cysteine and the closing phenylalanine or tryptophan. A D gene is named only where the DNA matches it firmly. Where a row states a size, it is once, few, many or the class of an expanded clone; other rows omit it.

>TRBD1|once|TRBJ1-2|TRBV9
TGTGCCAGCAGCCCTGAGACAGGGAGGTATGGCTACACCTTC
CASSPETGRYGYTF
>NA|NA|TRBJ1-3|TRBV5-5
TGTGCCAGCAGCTTGGAACCGGAGGGACGAGCTGGAAACACCATATATTTT
CASSLEPEGRAGNTIYF
>NA|NA|TRBJ2-2|TRBV27
TGTGCCAGCAGACTAACGGGACAGAACACCGGGGAGCTGTTTTTT
CASRLTGQNTGELFF
>TRBD2|NA|TRBJ2-2|TRBV3-1/TRBV3-2
TGTGCCAGCAGCCAAGTGAGCGGGAGGGGCTCCGGGGAGCTGTTTTTT
CASSQVSGRGSGELFF
>TRBD2|NA|TRBJ2-7|TRBV3-1/TRBV3-2
TGTGCCAGCAGCCAAGGGACTAGCCACTACGAGCAGTACTTC
CASSQGTSHYEQYF
>NA|NA|TRBJ1-1|TRBV29-1
TGCAGCGTTGAAAGTAGGGGGATTGGGGACACTGAAGCTTTCTTT
CSVESRGIGDTEAFF
>TRBD2|NA|TRBJ2-2|TRBV7-9
TGTGCCAGCAGCTCGGGACTAGCGGGAGAGGTCGGGGAGCTGTTTTTT
CASSSGLAGEVGELFF
>NA|once|TRBJ1-2|TRBV18
TGTGCCAGCTCACCAGGCAACAGGGTTGTCTATGGCTACACCTTC
CASSPGNRVVYGYTF
>NA|NA|TRBJ1-4|TRBV30
TGTGCCTGGGGGGGGAGGCGTAATGAAAAACTGTTTTTT
CAWGGRRNEKLFF
>NA|NA|TRBJ1-2|TRBV6-5
TGTGCCAGCGACTACAGGGTCGCCTATGGCTACACCTTC
CASDYRVAYGYTF
>NA|NA|TRBJ1-2|TRBV27
TGTGCCAGCAGTTTTGGGCAGGGGTATGGCTACACCTTC
CASSFGQGYGYTF
>NA|NA|TRBJ2-3|TRBV6-5
TGTGCCAGCAGTTCCATAGGCACAGATACGCAGTATTTT
CASSSIGTDTQYF
>NA|NA|TRBJ2-7|TRBV21-1
TGTGCCAGCAGCAAATGCCCGGCGGGGTACGAGCAGTACTTC
CASSKCPAGYEQYF